This T cell receptor beta chain was observed in a study of blood T cell repertoires in COVID-19. Germline CDR1 is LNHDA and CDR2 is SQIVND (reference sequence). This CDR3 has 15 residues. Between the trimmed V and J ends, which lost 4 bases and 1 base, there was a span of 14 bases. Some clones are missing from TCRdb's copy, which holds only in-frame ones; the method was immunoSEQ multiplex PCR. Of some 240,000 clones detected, 84% appear once; the ten largest clones hold approximately 1.3%. Sequencing used peripheral blood. The chain carries TRBV19 and TRBJ2-7, with TRBD1 as a possible D gene (6 bases). The source of this sequence is a woman aged 40 to 50 who had recovered from COVID-19. CDR3 sequence reads: CASSTTLQGSYEQYF. CDR3 nucleotides: TGTGCCAGTAGTACGACCTTACAGGGATCCTACGAGCAGTACTTC.